The T cell receptor (beta chain) described here comes from a study of T cells after yellow fever vaccination. Study conclusions and caveats: Weaker overall, the secondary response nonetheless peaked faster (day 5 versus 15).

Germline V gene lookup returns CDR1 SGHKS and CDR2 YYEKEE (reference sequence). With V trimmed by 5 bases and J by 9 bases, 10 bases remained unmatched. CDR3 length equals 15 residues. For TCR, cDNA came from 5'RACE template switching, which added a universal primer site and UMIs. A single record per CDR3 protein comes from TCRdb applying MiXCR to the 5' RACE reads. The sample has more than 35,000 distinct CDR3 sequences, about 6.8% seen once. This clonotype has a count of ten or more. The clonotype originates from a young man who received the YFV17D yellow fever vaccine. This rearrangement joins TRBV5-5 to TRBJ2-1; TRBD2 matches 11 bases. The sequencing used CD8+ T cells not binding an NS4B(214-222) dextramer, sorted from PBMCs, collected 45 days after the yellow fever booster vaccination. The CDR3 protein is CASRLTSGVGSEQFF. The CDR3 nucleotides read TGTGCCAGCAGACTGACTAGCGGGGTCGGGAGTGAGCAGTTCTTC.